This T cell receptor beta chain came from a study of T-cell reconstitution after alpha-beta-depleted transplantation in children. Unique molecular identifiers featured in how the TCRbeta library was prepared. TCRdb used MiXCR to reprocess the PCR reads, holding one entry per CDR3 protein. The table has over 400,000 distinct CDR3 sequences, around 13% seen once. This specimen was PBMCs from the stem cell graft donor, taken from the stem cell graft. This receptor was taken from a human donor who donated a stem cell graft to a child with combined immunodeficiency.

DNA for the CDR3: TGTGCCAGCACCCTATCAATCTGGACAGGGGGCAAAGAGCAAGAGACCCAGTACTTC. Translating it yields CASTLSIWTGGKEQETQYF. The V call is TRBV11-1, the J call TRBJ2-5; 11 bases agree with TRBD1. The CDR3 covers 19 residues. In germline, CDR1 is SGHAT, CDR2 FQDESV (reference sequence). The J segment lost 2 bases and the V segment lost 7 bases, leaving 18 bases of the junction unmatched.